The T cell receptor (beta chain) under discussion was sequenced for a study of control samples from healthy donors and cancer patients. This CDR3 region has 15 residues. The J segment lost 6 bases and the V segment lost 5 bases, leaving 10 bases of the junction unmatched. Germline V gene data show CDR1 as MNHEY and CDR2 as SMNVEV (reference sequence). The sample holds one count of this clone. Sequenced by immunoSEQ multiplex PCR; TCRdb stores in-frame clones only, minus some. The data contain about 60,000 clones, more than 90% of them seen just once; the ten biggest clones take up roughly 1.6%. The receptor comes from a man aged 40-55 years with colorectal cancer. The chain recombines TRBV27 with TRBJ1-5, with TRBD1 identical over 7 bases. Sequenced: PBMCs. In DNA, the CDR3 is TGTGCCAGCAGTCTTATCACAGGGGTAGGTCAGCCCCAGCATTTT. This codes for CASSLITGVGQPQHF.